This T cell receptor (beta chain) was observed in a study of blood T cell repertoires in COVID-19. Study background: Donors in the United States, Italy and Spain gave samples during acute or convalescent COVID-19. The analysed material was cDNA or gDNA that came from T cells, B-cell-depleted T cells, or PBMCs.

Germline-derived CDR1 and CDR2 are SGHNT and YYREEE (reference sequence). The CDR3 is made up of 14 amino acids. Losses at the gene ends were 1 base for V and 4 bases for J; bases not matched to a gene: 4. In the source study's methods: For nucleated cells, counts were estimated from reference gene primer amplification. The repertoire was sequenced with immunoSEQ multiplex PCR; TCRdb's copy has only in-frame clones and lacks some. That table is the source of V, J and clone size, and D and trimming were worked out from the DNA. The data show about 140,000 clones, around nine tenths seen once. Material: peripheral blood. The TCR originated in a woman in her forties or fifties with acute or convalescent COVID-19. The J gene is TRBJ2-7, the V gene TRBV5-4; TRBD2 matches 8 bases. This CDR3 is CASSLFSGSYEQYF. The CDR3 nucleotides are TGTGCCAGCAGCTTGTTCAGCGGGAGTTACGAGCAGTACTTC.